These 10 T cell receptor beta chains were sequenced from one sample in a study of blood T cell repertoires in COVID-19. Profiled with immunoSEQ multiplex PCR; TCRdb holds only in-frame clones, not every one. The repertoire holds about 80,000 clones, with 65% to 90% as singletons. The sequencing sample was made of peripheral blood. The receptors stem from a man over 45 with COVID-19, enrolled during active disease.

V usage is TRBV4-1 and J usage is TRBJ1-5, with TRBD1 identical over 10 bases. The CDR3 covers 13 residues. Germline V gives CDR1 MGHRA, CDR2 YSYEKL. The V gene end was trimmed by 1 base and the J gene end by 9 bases; junction bases not matched to a gene: 0. The CDR3, as DNA: TGCGCCAGCAGCCAAGGGACAGGGGGGCCCCAGCATTTT. Protein: CASSQGTGGPQHF.

In its sample, this clone was seen a few times. The chain employs TRBV2 and TRBJ1-2; no reliable D call. Trimming stripped 3 bases from V and 2 bases from J, with 16 bases between. Germline loops: CDR1 SNHLY, CDR2 FYNNEI. There are 16 residues in the CDR3. Here the CDR3 DNA reads TGTGCCAGCAGTGAGGGCGACCGCCTTGGGAACTATGGCTACACCTTC. Translated, it gives CASSEGDRLGNYGYTF.

The chain couples TRBV28 to TRBJ2-7; 9 positions agree with TRBD2. Trimming took 1 base from V and 1 from J; bases not matched to a gene: 14. This CDR3 has 19 amino acids. Germline loops: CDR1 MDHEN, CDR2 SYDVKM. The CDR3 region is CASSLFFSGGFLFSYEQYF. Here the CDR3 DNA reads TGTGCCAGCAGTTTATTTTTTAGCGGGGGTTTTCTGTTTTCCTACGAGCAGTACTTC.

J is TRBJ2-2 and V is TRBV5-1; D perhaps matches TRBD1 (5 bases). V lost 2 bases, J lost 0 bases, and 11 bases lay in between. The V gene's germline CDR1 is SGHRS and CDR2 YFSETQ. This CDR3 spans 16 amino acids. CDR3 residues: CASSFYGQANTGELFF. The CDR3 DNA reads TGCGCCAGCAGCTTCTACGGACAAGCGAACACCGGGGAGCTGTTTTTT.

The chain combines TRBV19 with TRBJ1-2; 9 bases align to TRBD1. Looked up from germline, CDR1 is LNHDA and CDR2 is SQIVND (reference sequence). This CDR3 spans 15 amino acids. Unmatched junction bases numbered 12, after V lost 6 bases and J lost 7 bases. The CDR3 region has the DNA TGTGCCAGTAGCAATCCAAACGGACAGGGGTTTGGCTACACCTTC. Translating gives CASSNPNGQGFGYTF. The full variable domain, with the rest looked up from reference TRBV19 and TRBJ1-2, is DGGITQSPKYLFRKEGQNVTLSCEQNLNHDAMYWYRQDPGQGLRLIYYSQIVNDFQKGDIAEGYSVSREKKESFPLTVTSAQKNPTAFYLCASSNPNGQGFGYTFGSGTRLTVV.

The chain links TRBV10-2 to TRBJ2-1; no firm D call. The length of the CDR3 is 12 residues. Between the trimmed V and J ends, which lost 3 bases and 5 bases, there was a span of 5 bases. In germline, CDR1 is WSHSY, CDR2 SAAADI. CDR3 region: CASSEHNNEQFF. CDR3 DNA: TGCGCCAGCAGTGAACACAACAATGAGCAGTTCTTC.

This clone was picked up a small number of times. This chain uses TRBV6-5 with TRBJ1-2; no clear D gene. From germline, CDR1 is MNHEY and CDR2 SVGAGI. The CDR3 totals 14 residues. V dropped 5 bases and J dropped 0 bases, with 10 bases sitting between them. This chain's CDR3 is CASSRGPSNYGYTF. In DNA, the CDR3 is TGTGCCAGCAGTCGGGGTCCCTCTAACTATGGCTACACCTTC.

The chain employs TRBV9 and TRBJ2-3; 10 bases agree with TRBD1. V lost 4 bases to trimming and J lost 4 bases; unmatched junction nucleotides: 9. From germline, CDR1 is SGDLS and CDR2 YYNGEE. The CDR3 loop spans 16 amino acids. CDR3 in DNA: TGTGCCAGCAGCCCCCGACAGGGGGCGCGATCAGATACGCAGTATTTT. It encodes CASSPRQGARSDTQYF. The whole variable domain, remainder taken from reference TRBV9 and TRBJ2-3, is DSGVTQTPKHLITATGQRVTLRCSPRSGDLSVYWYQQSLDQGLQFLIQYYNGEERAKGNILERFSAQQFPDLHSELNLSSLELGDSALYFCASSPRQGARSDTQYFGPGTRLTVL.

The CDR3 sequence is CASEGLAGGTDTGELFF. The CDR3 bases are TGTGCCTCCGAGGGACTAGCGGGAGGAACGGACACCGGGGAGCTGTTTTTT. The rearrangement uses TRBV30 and TRBJ2-2; 15 bases fit TRBD2. Germline V gene sequence: CDR1 GTSNPN, CDR2 SVGIG (reference sequence). Trimming took 7 bases from V and 3 from J; bases not matched to a gene: 9. This CDR3 has 17 residues.

Only one count was recorded for this clone. The V gene is TRBV18, the J gene TRBJ1-5; 7 bases are a match to TRBD1. Trimming took 2 bases from V and 3 from J; bases not matched to a gene: 7. Germline V gene data show CDR1 as KGHSH and CDR2 as LQKENI. The CDR3 is 16 residues long. This CDR3 is CASSPGTVRNNQPQHF. CDR3 bases: TGTGCCAGCTCACCAGGGACAGTGAGGAACAATCAGCCCCAGCATTTT.